The subject of this entry is one TCR beta chain. Source study methods: Quantification of nucleated cells was approximated via reference gene primer amplification. Some clones are missing from TCRdb's copy, which holds only in-frame ones; the method was immunoSEQ multiplex PCR. The D gene and trimming were derived from the DNA, and the V and J assignments and clone size from that table. The table lists tens of thousands of clones, around 90% of them singletons. This entry is derived from a study of blood T cell repertoires in COVID-19. About the study: The origin of the acute and convalescent COVID-19 samples was the United States, Italy and Spain. The analysed material was cDNA or gDNA that came from T cells, B-cell-depleted T cells, or PBMCs.

J lost 0 bases, V lost 6 bases, and 10 bases had no gene match. The CDR3 runs to 18 residues. Germline lookup yields CDR1 SNHLY and CDR2 FYNNEI. The sample comprised peripheral blood. The chain employs TRBV2 and TRBJ2-1; 11 nucleotides line up with TRBD2. This receptor was identified in a human donor in a cohort sampled during active COVID-19. DNA for the CDR3: TGTGCCAGCAGGGACGGGACTAGCGGAGGGACCTCCTACAATGAGCAGTTCTTC. The encoded protein is CASRDGTSGGTSYNEQFF.